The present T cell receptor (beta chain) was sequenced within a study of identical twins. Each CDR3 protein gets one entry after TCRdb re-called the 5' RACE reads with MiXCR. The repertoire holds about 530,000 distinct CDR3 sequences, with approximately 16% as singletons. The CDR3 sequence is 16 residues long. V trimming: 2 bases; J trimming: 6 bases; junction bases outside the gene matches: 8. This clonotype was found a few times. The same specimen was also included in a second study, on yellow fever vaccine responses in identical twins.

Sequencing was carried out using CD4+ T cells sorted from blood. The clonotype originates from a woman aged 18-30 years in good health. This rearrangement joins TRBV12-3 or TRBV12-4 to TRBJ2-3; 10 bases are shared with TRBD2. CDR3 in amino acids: CASSLRPSGSQDTQYF. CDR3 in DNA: TGTGCCAGCAGTTTAAGACCTAGCGGGAGTCAGGATACGCAGTATTTT.